Presented here are 9 T cell receptor beta chains from one specimen sequenced in a study of T-cell memory formation after mild COVID-19. MiXCR was run by TCRdb on the 5' RACE reads, yielding one entry per CDR3 protein. The sample has hundreds of thousands of distinct CDR3 sequences, about 22% seen once. The sequenced sample was PBMCs or a T cell subset sorted from them (not recorded which). The origin of the receptors is an adult woman who had mild COVID-19 (a few samples of this study predate the infection). Cell type and time point are not known.

This clonotype was seen more than once but under ten times. This chain connects TRBV5-1 to TRBJ1-1; no reliable D call. Germline V gene sequence: CDR1 SGHRS, CDR2 YFSETQ. The ends were cut back, 0 bases at V and 1 base at J, with 10 bases in the middle. This CDR3 is 15 amino acids long. The CDR3: CASSLERVANTEAFF. DNA for the CDR3: TGCGCCAGCAGCTTGGAACGGGTCGCGAACACTGAAGCTTTCTTT.

The rearrangement links TRBV10-3 to TRBJ2-7; D possibly corresponds to TRBD2 (5 bases). The V end was cut by 3 bases, the J end by 5 bases, with 17 bases between. The CDR3 runs to 15 residues. CDR1 is ENHRY, CDR2 SYGVKD, per germline. CDR3 residues: CAISDRGSAGDEQYF. CDR3 DNA: TGTGCCATCAGTGACCGCGGGTCAGCCGGCGACGAGCAGTACTTC.

The chain combines TRBV6-5 with TRBJ2-1, with TRBD2 matching 12 bases. Germline V CDR1 and CDR2: MNHEY, SVGAGI. The CDR3 has 15 residues. Trimming took 6 bases from V and 6 from J; bases not matched to a gene: 6. CDR3 region: CASRSTSGGRNEQFF. In nucleotides, the CDR3 is TGTGCCAGCAGATCGACTAGCGGGGGTCGCAATGAGCAGTTCTTC.

The sample holds a few counts of this clonotype. The V gene is TRBV20-1, the J gene TRBJ2-3; either TRBD1 or TRBD2 may fit D (5 bases each). The CDR3 has 14 amino acids. Germline loops: CDR1 DFQATT, CDR2 SNEGSKA (reference sequence). The V gene lost 7 bases and the J gene lost 4 bases, with 18 bases spanning the gap. CDR3 region: CSVAGSAKADTQYF. For the CDR3, the DNA is TGCAGTGTCGCAGGGAGCGCTAAGGCAGATACGCAGTATTTT.

The CDR3 sequence: CSAGAGGGNEQFF. CDR3 sequence (DNA): TGCAGTGCCGGAGCGGGAGGGGGGAATGAGCAGTTCTTC. V is TRBV20-1 and J is TRBJ2-1; 10 bases map to TRBD2. V shed 6 bases and J 7 bases; nucleotides not matched to a gene: 6. The CDR3 has 13 residues. Germline V gene sequence: CDR1 DFQATT, CDR2 SNEGSKA (reference sequence).

This clonotype was seen a few times. The V gene is TRBV7-6, the J gene TRBJ2-5; the match to TRBD2 covers 8 bases. CDR3 size: 14 residues. With 5 bases clipped from V and 5 bases from J, the junction kept 7 bases outside the gene matches. In germline, CDR1 is SGHVS, CDR2 FNYEAQ. The CDR3 region is CASSARGASETQYF. The DNA of the CDR3 is TGTGCCAGCAGCGCGCGGGGGGCAAGTGAGACCCAGTACTTC.

This chain links TRBV3-1 with TRBJ1-1, with a tentative D call TRBD1 (6 bases). V lost 2 bases and J 3 bases, leaving 13 bases between the germline ends. The CDR3 length is 15 residues. Germline V gene data show CDR1 as LGHDT and CDR2 as YNNKEL (reference sequence). The CDR3 DNA reads as TGTGCCAGCAGCCAAAGGCGGGGGCGGGACACTGAAGCTTTCTTT. Encoded protein: CASSQRRGRDTEAFF.

V gene TRBV12-3 or TRBV12-4 combines with J gene TRBJ1-3; D unresolved. V lost 7 bases, J lost 2 bases, and 15 bases lay in between. The CDR3 is 15 amino acids. The CDR3 sequence: CASTLGRTPGNTIYF. CDR3 coding DNA: TGTGCCAGCACTTTGGGGAGGACTCCTGGAAACACCATATATTTT.

This clonotype was detected only a few times. V is TRBV5-1 and J is TRBJ2-1; no definite D call. Germline CDR1 reads SGHRS; CDR2 reads YFSETQ. The CDR3 totals 12 residues. V dropped 4 bases and J dropped 6 bases, with 8 bases sitting between them. CDR3 loop: CASSVESNEQFF. CDR3 nucleotide sequence: TGCGCCAGCAGCGTGGAGAGCAATGAGCAGTTCTTC.